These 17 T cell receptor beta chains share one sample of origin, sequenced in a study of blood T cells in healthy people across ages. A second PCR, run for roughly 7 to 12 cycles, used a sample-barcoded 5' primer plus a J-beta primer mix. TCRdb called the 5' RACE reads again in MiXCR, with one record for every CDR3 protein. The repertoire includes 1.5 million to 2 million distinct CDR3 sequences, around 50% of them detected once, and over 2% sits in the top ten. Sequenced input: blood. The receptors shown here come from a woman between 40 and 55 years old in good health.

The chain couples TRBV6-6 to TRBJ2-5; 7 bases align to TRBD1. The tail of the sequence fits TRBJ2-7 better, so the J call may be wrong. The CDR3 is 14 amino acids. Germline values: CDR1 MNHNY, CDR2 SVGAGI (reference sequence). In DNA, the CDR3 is TGTGCCAGCAGTTACCCCGACAGGGTCCACGAGCAGTACTTC. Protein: CASSYPDRVHEQYF.

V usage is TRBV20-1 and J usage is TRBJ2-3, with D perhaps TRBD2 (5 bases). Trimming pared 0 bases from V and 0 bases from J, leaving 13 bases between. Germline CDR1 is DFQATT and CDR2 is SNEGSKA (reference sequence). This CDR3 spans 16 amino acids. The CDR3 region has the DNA TGCAGTGCTAGAGAAGACGGGGATCGTAGCACAGATACGCAGTATTTT. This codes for CSAREDGDRSTDTQYF.

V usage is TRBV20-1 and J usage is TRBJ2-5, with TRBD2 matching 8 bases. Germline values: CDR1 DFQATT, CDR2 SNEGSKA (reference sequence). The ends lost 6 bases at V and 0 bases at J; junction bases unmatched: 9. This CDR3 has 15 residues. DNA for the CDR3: TGCAGTGCGTCGTTGATTAGCGGGGACCAAGAGACCCAGTACTTC. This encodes CSASLISGDQETQYF.

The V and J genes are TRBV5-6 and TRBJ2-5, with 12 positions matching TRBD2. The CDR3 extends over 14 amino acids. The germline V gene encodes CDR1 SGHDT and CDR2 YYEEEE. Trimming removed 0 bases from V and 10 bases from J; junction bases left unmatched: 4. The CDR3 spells CASSLETSGGIQYF. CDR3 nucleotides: TGTGCCAGCAGCTTGGAGACTAGCGGGGGTATCCAGTACTTC.

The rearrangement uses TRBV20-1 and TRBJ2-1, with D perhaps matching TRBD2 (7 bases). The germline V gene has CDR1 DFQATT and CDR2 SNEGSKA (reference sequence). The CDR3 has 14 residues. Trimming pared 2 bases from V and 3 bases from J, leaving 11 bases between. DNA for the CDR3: TGCAGTGCTAGAAGGGGGGGGAACTACAATGAGCAGTTCTTC. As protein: CSARRGGNYNEQFF.

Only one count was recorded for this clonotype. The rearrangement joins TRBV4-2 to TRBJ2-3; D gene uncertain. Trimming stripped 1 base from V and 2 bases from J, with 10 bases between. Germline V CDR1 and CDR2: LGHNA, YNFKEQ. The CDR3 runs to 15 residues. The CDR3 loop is CASSQVASATDTQYF. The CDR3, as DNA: TGTGCCAGCAGCCAAGTGGCTAGTGCCACAGATACGCAGTATTTT.

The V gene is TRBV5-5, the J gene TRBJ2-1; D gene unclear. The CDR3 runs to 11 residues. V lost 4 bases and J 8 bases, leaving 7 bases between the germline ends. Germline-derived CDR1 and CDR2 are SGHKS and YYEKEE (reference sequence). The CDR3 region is CASSRNDEQFF. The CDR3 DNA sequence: TGTGCCAGCAGCCGAAACGATGAGCAGTTCTTC.

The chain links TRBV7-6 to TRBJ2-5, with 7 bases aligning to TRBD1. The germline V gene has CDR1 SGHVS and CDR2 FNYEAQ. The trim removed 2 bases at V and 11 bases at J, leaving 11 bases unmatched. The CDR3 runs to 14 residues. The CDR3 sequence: CASSLQPRGNEQYF. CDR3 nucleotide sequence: TGTGCCAGCAGCTTACAGCCCAGGGGGAATGAGCAGTACTTC.

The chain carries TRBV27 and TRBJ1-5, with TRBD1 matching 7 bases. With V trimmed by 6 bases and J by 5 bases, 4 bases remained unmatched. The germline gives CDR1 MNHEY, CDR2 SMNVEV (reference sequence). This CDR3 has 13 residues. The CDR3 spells CASRTGLDQPQHF. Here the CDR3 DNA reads TGTGCCAGCAGGACAGGGTTAGATCAGCCCCAGCATTTT.

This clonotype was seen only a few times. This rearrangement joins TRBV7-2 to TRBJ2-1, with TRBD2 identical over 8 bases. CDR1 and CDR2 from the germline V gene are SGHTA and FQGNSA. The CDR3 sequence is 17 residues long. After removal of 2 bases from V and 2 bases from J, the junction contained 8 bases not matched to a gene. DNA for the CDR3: TGTGCCAGCAGCTTACTGTCCCGGCGGGGGGCCTACAATGAGCAGTTCTTC. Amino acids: CASSLLSRRGAYNEQFF.

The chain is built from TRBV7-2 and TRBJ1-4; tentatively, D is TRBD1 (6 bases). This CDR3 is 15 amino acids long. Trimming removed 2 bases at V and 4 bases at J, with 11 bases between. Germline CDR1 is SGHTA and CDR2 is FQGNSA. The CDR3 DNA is TGTGCCAGCAGCTTACAAGGACAGCTTAATGAAAAACTGTTTTTT. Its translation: CASSLQGQLNEKLFF.

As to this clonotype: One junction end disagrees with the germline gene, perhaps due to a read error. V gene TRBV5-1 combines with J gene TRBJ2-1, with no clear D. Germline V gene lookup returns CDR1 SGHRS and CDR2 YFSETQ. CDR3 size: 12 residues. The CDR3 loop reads CASGLTQREQFF. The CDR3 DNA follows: TGCGCCAGCGGCTTGACTCAACGTGAGCAGTTCTTC.

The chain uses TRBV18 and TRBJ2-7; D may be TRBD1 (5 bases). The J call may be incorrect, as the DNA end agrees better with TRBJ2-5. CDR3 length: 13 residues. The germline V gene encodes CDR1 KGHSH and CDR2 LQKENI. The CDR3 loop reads CASSPNQGETQYF. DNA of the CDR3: TGTGCCAGCTCACCCAATCAGGGAGAGACCCAGTACTTC.

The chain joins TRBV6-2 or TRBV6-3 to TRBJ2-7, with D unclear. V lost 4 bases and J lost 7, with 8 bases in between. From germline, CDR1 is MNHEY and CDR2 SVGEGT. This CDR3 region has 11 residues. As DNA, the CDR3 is TGTGCCAGCAGTTCTACACTTGAGCAGTACTTC. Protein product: CASSSTLEQYF.

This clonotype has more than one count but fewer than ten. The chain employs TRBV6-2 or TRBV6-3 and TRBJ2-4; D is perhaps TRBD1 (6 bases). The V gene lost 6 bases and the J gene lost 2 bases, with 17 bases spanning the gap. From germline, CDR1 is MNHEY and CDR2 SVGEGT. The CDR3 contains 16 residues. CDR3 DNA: TGTGCCAGCAGCACACAGGGCGCCGCCCCCAAAAACATTCAGTACTTC. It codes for CASSTQGAAPKNIQYF.

CDR3 sequence: CASSFGPQLDREGGKTYEQYF. The CDR3, as DNA: TGTGCCAGCAGTTTTGGCCCCCAGTTAGACCGGGAGGGTGGCAAAACCTACGAGCAGTACTTC. The chain recombines TRBV28 with TRBJ2-5; the match to TRBD2 covers 8 bases. The end of the DNA fits TRBJ2-7 better, so the J call may be wrong. The CDR3 is 21 amino acids. CDR1 MDHEN and CDR2 SYDVKM come from the germline V gene.

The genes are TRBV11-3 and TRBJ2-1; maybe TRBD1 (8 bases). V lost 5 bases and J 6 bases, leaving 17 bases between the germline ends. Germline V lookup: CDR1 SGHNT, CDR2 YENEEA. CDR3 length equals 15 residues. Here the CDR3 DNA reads TGTGCCAGCAGCCAACAGGGGGGGTCGTCCAATGAGCAGTTCTTC. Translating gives CASSQQGGSSNEQFF.